This T cell receptor beta chain emerged from a study of cytomegalovirus exposure and HLA in healthy donors. With 0 bases removed from V and 4 bases from J, the gap between germline ends came to 8 bases. The CDR3 runs 14 residues. Per the germline V gene, CDR1 is SGHRS and CDR2 is YFSETQ. The PCR was carried out with 60 Vbeta primers and 13 Jbeta primers. Only in-frame clones appear in the TCRdb table, and some are missing; sequencing was by immunoSEQ multiplex PCR. The sample includes 200,000 to 250,000 clones, approximately 68% of them seen just once. This chain links TRBV5-1 with TRBJ1-3, with D unclear. This sequence was found in a woman aged 25-40 years in good health and CMV-seronegative. Sequencing used PBMCs. The chain's CDR3 is CASSLGESGNTIYF. The CDR3 DNA sequence: TGCGCCAGCAGCTTGGGGGAGTCCGGAAACACCATATATTTT.